This T cell receptor (beta chain) was found in a study of cytomegalovirus exposure and HLA in healthy donors. As regards this clone: Its cognate antigen is unknown.

In germline, CDR1 is ENHRY, CDR2 SYGVKD. CDR3 length: 14 amino acids. With V trimmed by 4 bases and J by 3 bases, 1 base remained unmatched. PCR involved 60 Vbeta and 13 Jbeta primers. Clones were sequenced by immunoSEQ multiplex PCR, and TCRdb holds only the in-frame ones, with some missing. The sample has 150,000 to 200,000 clones, roughly nine tenths seen once. Study-level results: Among donors in an Asian-associated ancestry cluster, a later analysis reportedly found fewer N-insertions than the approximately 700-donor mean. High specificity and sensitivity for cytomegalovirus status were reported for the classifier.

The rearrangement links TRBV10-3 to TRBJ2-4; 9 nucleotides line up with TRBD1. The specimen sequenced was PBMCs. This TCR was recovered from a girl under three years old in good health and CMV-seronegative. The CDR3 nucleotides are TGTGCCATCAGTGGGGACAGGGACAAAAACATTCAGTACTTC. It yields the protein CAISGDRDKNIQYF.